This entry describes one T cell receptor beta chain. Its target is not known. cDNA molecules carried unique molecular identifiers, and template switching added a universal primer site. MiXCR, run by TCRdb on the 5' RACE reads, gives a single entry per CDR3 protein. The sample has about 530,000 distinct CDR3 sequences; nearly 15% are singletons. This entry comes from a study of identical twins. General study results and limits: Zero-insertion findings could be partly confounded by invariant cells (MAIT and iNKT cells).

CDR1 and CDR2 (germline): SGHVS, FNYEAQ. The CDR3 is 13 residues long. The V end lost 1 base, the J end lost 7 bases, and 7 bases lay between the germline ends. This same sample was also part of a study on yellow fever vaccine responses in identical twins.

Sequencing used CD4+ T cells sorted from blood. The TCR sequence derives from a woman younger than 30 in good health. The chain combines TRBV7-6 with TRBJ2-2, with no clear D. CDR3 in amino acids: CASSLESGGELFF. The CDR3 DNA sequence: TGTGCCAGCAGCTTAGAGAGTGGCGGGGAGCTGTTTTTT. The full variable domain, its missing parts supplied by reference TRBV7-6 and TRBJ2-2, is GAGVSQSPRYKVTKRGQDVALRCDPISGHVSLYWYRQALGQGPEFLTYFNYEAQQDKSGLPNDRFSAERPEGSISTLTIQRTEQRDSAMYRCASSLESGGELFFGEGSRLTVL.